This T cell receptor (beta chain) comes out of a study of shared clonotypes between healthy human individuals. This clone was counted between two and nine times. Assay: immunoSEQ multiplex PCR; the TCRdb copy retains only in-frame clones and omits some. The table lists more than 900,000 clones, approximately 78% of them singletons. Input material: memory CD4+ T cells from PBMCs. Noted subset: CD45RA-negative fraction. This receptor was taken from a man between 18 and 35 years old in good health. Some clones in this sample may be carry-over from other donors' samples.

Written as DNA, the CDR3 is TGTGCCAGCAGCTCGACAACCGGGACTAGCTGGACAGATACGCAGTATTTT. It translates to CASSSTTGTSWTDTQYF. The V gene is TRBV7-9, the J gene TRBJ2-3; 9 nucleotides match TRBD2. CDR1 SEHNR and CDR2 FQNEAQ come from the germline V gene (reference sequence). Trimming at V came to 4 bases and at J to 3 bases, leaving 11 bases not matched to a gene. The CDR3 totals 17 residues.